This is a list of T cell receptor beta chains from one sample in a study of shared clonotypes between healthy human individuals. Using immunoSEQ multiplex PCR, the repertoire was profiled, and TCRdb retains in-frame clones only, with some absent. In the table there are 550,000 to 750,000 clones, roughly 96% of which are singletons. The source material was naive CD8+ T cells sorted from blood. The receptors here all came from a woman aged 25 to 39 in good health. Both conserved end residues are part of each CDR3. D genes are given only for firm matches. Clone size is shown for a subset of rows, as once, few, many or a class of expanded clone.

j_call v_call clone_size d_call cdr3_aa cdr3_nt
TRBJ2-7 TRBV5-6 . TRBD2 CASSLAPSGRNYEQYF TGTGCCAGCAGCTTGGCGCCTAGCGGGAGAAACTACGAGCAGTACTTC
TRBJ2-2 TRBV19 . TRBD1 CASHQQGLAGELFF TGTGCCAGTCATCAACAGGGGTTAGCCGGGGAGCTGTTTTTT
TRBJ2-7 TRBV5-5 . . CASSLRNYEQYF TGTGCCAGCAGCTTGCGAAACTACGAGCAGTACTTC
TRBJ1-2 TRBV27 . . CASSLGGGNPWGYTF TGTGCCAGCAGTTTAGGAGGCGGGAATCCCTGGGGCTACACCTTC
TRBJ2-1 TRBV13 . TRBD2 CASSSREVGDNEQFF TGTGCCAGCAGCTCTCGGGAGGTCGGCGACAATGAGCAGTTCTTC
TRBJ1-4 TRBV27 . . CASSKGMSDEKLFF TGTGCCAGCAGTAAGGGGATGAGTGATGAAAAACTGTTTTTT
TRBJ1-1 TRBV27 . TRBD1 CASSPPRTGGGTEAFF TGTGCCAGCAGTCCGCCTCGGACAGGGGGAGGCACTGAAGCTTTCTTT
TRBJ2-7 TRBV19 . TRBD1 CASSKDRVPSYEQYF TGTGCCAGTAGTAAAGACAGGGTACCCTCCTACGAGCAGTACTTC
TRBJ2-2 TRBV4-1 . TRBD2 CASSPTSGRAFSAGELFF TGCGCCAGCAGCCCGACTAGCGGGAGGGCCTTTTCGGCCGGGGAGCTGTTTTTT
TRBJ2-7 TRBV28 . TRBD1 CAGGDRGLYEQYF TGTGCCGGAGGGGACAGGGGGCTCTACGAGCAGTACTTC
TRBJ2-7 TRBV9 once TRBD2 CASSGTGTRFPEQYF TGTGCCAGCAGCGGCACCGGGACTAGGTTTCCCGAGCAGTACTTC
TRBJ1-6 TRBV6-5 . . CASSYSEGNSPLHF TGTGCCAGCAGTTACTCGGAGGGTAATTCACCCCTCCACTTT
TRBJ1-2 TRBV6-1 . . CASSEVDRIYGYTF TGTGCCAGCAGTGAAGTCGACAGAATCTATGGCTACACCTTC
TRBJ2-3 TRBV6-1 once TRBD2 CASSELTSSTDTQYF TGTGCCAGCAGTGAATTGACTAGCAGCACAGATACGCAGTATTTT
TRBJ2-7 TRBV7-3 . . CASSPGSSNEQYF TGTGCCAGCAGCCCCGGGAGTTCGAACGAGCAGTACTTC
TRBJ1-5 TRBV28 . . CASSLWTVSNQPQHF TGTGCCAGCAGTTTATGGACGGTTAGCAATCAGCCCCAGCATTTT
TRBJ2-1 TRBV2 . . CASSEEDNEQFF TGTGCCAGCAGCGAGGAGGACAATGAGCAGTTCTTC
TRBJ2-7 TRBV5-6 once . CASSLGGGAYYEQYF TGTGCCAGCAGCTTAGGAGGGGGCGCTTACTACGAGCAGTACTTC
TRBJ1-6 TRBV5-4 . . CASSPGAGPLHF TGTGCCAGCAGTCCGGGGGCTGGGCCCCTCCACTTT
TRBJ1-3 TRBV28 . . CASSHTGPRIYF TGTGCCAGCAGTCACACAGGGCCCCGCATATATTTT
TRBJ2-2 TRBV27 . . CASSPQQGVGTGELFF TGTGCCAGCAGTCCGCAGCAGGGTGTGGGCACCGGGGAGCTGTTTTTT
TRBJ1-2 TRBV5-6 . TRBD1 CASSLKGGTVDGYTF TGTGCCAGCAGCTTGAAAGGCGGGACAGTAGATGGCTACACCTTC
TRBJ2-3 TRBV11-2 . TRBD2 CASSLDVWREDYTDTQYF TGTGCCAGCAGCTTAGATGTATGGCGGGAGGACTACACAGATACGCAGTATTTT
TRBJ2-5 TRBV27 . TRBD2 CASSTGLAGVLEETQYF TGTGCCAGCAGCACGGGACTAGCGGGAGTTTTGGAAGAGACCCAGTACTTC
TRBJ2-2 TRBV4-1 . TRBD1 CASRTGTGLAGELFF TGCGCCAGCAGAACCGGGACAGGGTTGGCCGGGGAGCTGTTTTTT
TRBJ1-5 TRBV28 few . CASSLCIKGWCNQPQHF TGTGCCAGCAGTTTATGCATAAAGGGGTGGTGTAATCAGCCCCAGCATTTT